Below, 11 T cell receptor beta chains from the same sample are listed, as sequenced in a study of cytomegalovirus exposure and HLA in healthy donors. Use of 60 Vbeta and 13 Jbeta primers characterized the PCR. TCRdb's table, derived via immunoSEQ multiplex PCR, lists solely in-frame clones and lacks some. Counted here are about 160,000 clones, 60% to 80% occurring once; the ten biggest clones make up about 0.93%. Sequencing used PBMCs. The receptors originated from a woman between 50 and 59 years old in good health and CMV-seropositive.

This clone was counted a few times. CDR3 region: CASSPEVTEAFF. Here the CDR3 DNA reads TGTGCCAGCAGCCCCGAGGTAACGGAAGCTTTCTTT. J is TRBJ1-1 and V is TRBV11-2; D is uncertain. V was pared by 5 bases and J by 8 bases, with 12 bases between. This CDR3 has 12 residues. Germline CDR1 is SGHAT and CDR2 is FQNNGV.

The rearrangement joins TRBV2 to TRBJ1-4; 7 bases line up with TRBD1. Germline V gene sequence: CDR1 SNHLY, CDR2 FYNNEI. Losses at the gene ends were 7 bases for V and 8 bases for J; bases not matched to a gene: 4. The CDR3 runs to 12 residues. CDR3 sequence (DNA): TGTGCCAGCAACGGCAGGGGGGAAAAACTGTTTTTT. This codes for CASNGRGEKLFF.

This chain connects TRBV29-1 to TRBJ1-2; possible D gene TRBD1, 6 bases. The germline V gene has CDR1 SQVTM and CDR2 ANQGSEA. Trimming cost V 0 bases and J 5 bases, with 19 bases left between them. The CDR3 consists of 16 residues. The CDR3 loop is CSVEDSPAGAGYGYTF. DNA of the CDR3: TGCAGCGTTGAAGACTCGCCGGCGGGGGCAGGGTATGGCTACACCTTC.

Only a few counts were recorded for this clone. The rearrangement uses TRBV28 and TRBJ1-1, with a tentative D call TRBD1 (5 bases). V was shortened by 7 bases and J by 4 bases, with 16 bases between the two germline ends. Germline V gives CDR1 MDHEN, CDR2 SYDVKM. CDR3 length equals 14 residues. This CDR3 reads CASISPGRVTEAFF. CDR3 bases: TGTGCCAGCATTTCCCCGGGCAGGGTCACTGAAGCTTTCTTT.

This clone was counted a single time. DNA of the CDR3: TGTGCCAGCTCACCACCGACCGGACAGGGCCCTGAAGCTTTCTTT. Translation gives CASSPPTGQGPEAFF. This chain connects TRBV18 to TRBJ1-1; 8 bases map to TRBD1. Germline CDR1 is KGHSH and CDR2 is LQKENI. V lost 0 bases to trimming and J lost 6 bases; unmatched junction nucleotides: 6. The length of the CDR3 is 15 residues.

Remarks on this clone: One end of the junction fails to match germline, which may point to a read error. CDR3 sequence: CASSPSSAYNEQFF. In DNA, the CDR3 is TGTGCTAGCAGCCCTTCTAGCGCATACAATGAGCAGTTCTTC. The V gene is TRBV7-7, the J gene TRBJ2-1; possible D gene TRBD2, 6 bases. Germline assignment: CDR1 SSHAT and CDR2 FNYEAQ (reference sequence). The CDR3 extends over 14 amino acids. Full variable domain (remainder filled in from reference TRBV7-7 and TRBJ2-1): GAGVSQSPRYKVTKRGQDVTLRCDPISSHATLYWYQQALGQGPEFLTYFNYEAQPDKSGLPSDRFSAERPEGSISTLTIQRTEQRDSAMYRCASSPSSAYNEQFFGPGTRLTVL.

This chain connects TRBV10-2 to TRBJ2-5; 9 bases align to TRBD1. Looked up from germline, CDR1 is WSHSY and CDR2 is SAAADI. CDR3 length equals 17 residues. Trimming cost V 8 bases and J 3 bases; bases outside gene matches: 16. CDR3 sequence reads: CASAQRRDRAVKETQYF. The DNA of the CDR3 is TGCGCCAGCGCTCAAAGGAGGGACAGGGCAGTCAAAGAGACCCAGTACTTC.

This chain links TRBV5-4 with TRBJ2-7, with 10 bases matching TRBD1. The CDR3 is made up of 15 amino acids. Germline CDR1 SGHNT, CDR2 YYREEE (reference sequence). With 4 bases clipped from V and 9 bases from J, the junction kept 13 bases outside the gene matches. CDR3 DNA sequence: TGTGCCAGCAGCAAAGAGGGACAGGGGTCCGGGGGGCAGTACTTC. Protein product: CASSKEGQGSGGQYF.

CDR3 nucleotide sequence: TGTGCCAGCAGCGTAGCTTTCGCGGGAGTTTCAGATACGCAGTATTTT. It is translated as CASSVAFAGVSDTQYF. This rearrangement joins TRBV9 to TRBJ2-3; 7 bases are shared with TRBD2. There are 16 residues in the CDR3. Losses at the gene ends were 0 bases for V and 4 bases for J; bases not matched to a gene: 8. Germline V gives CDR1 SGDLS, CDR2 YYNGEE.

V usage is TRBV15 and J usage is TRBJ2-1; possible D gene TRBD2, 5 bases. The CDR3 consists of 16 residues. Germline V lookup: CDR1 LNHNV, CDR2 YYDKDF (reference sequence). The ends were cut back, 5 bases at V and 8 bases at J, with 22 bases in the middle. The CDR3 coding sequence is TGTGCCACCAGCCAATCTGCTAGGAGGCGGGTCGATGAGCAGTTCTTC. Its protein product is CATSQSARRRVDEQFF.

The CDR3 protein is CASSFAGWGENTEAFF. The CDR3 nucleotides read TGCGCCAGCAGCTTCGCAGGGTGGGGGGAGAATACTGAAGCTTTCTTT. The rearrangement links TRBV5-1 to TRBJ1-1; perhaps TRBD1 as D (5 bases). V dropped 2 bases and J dropped 5 bases, with 19 bases sitting between them. CDR1 and CDR2 from the germline V gene are SGHRS and YFSETQ. This CDR3 is built from 16 residues.